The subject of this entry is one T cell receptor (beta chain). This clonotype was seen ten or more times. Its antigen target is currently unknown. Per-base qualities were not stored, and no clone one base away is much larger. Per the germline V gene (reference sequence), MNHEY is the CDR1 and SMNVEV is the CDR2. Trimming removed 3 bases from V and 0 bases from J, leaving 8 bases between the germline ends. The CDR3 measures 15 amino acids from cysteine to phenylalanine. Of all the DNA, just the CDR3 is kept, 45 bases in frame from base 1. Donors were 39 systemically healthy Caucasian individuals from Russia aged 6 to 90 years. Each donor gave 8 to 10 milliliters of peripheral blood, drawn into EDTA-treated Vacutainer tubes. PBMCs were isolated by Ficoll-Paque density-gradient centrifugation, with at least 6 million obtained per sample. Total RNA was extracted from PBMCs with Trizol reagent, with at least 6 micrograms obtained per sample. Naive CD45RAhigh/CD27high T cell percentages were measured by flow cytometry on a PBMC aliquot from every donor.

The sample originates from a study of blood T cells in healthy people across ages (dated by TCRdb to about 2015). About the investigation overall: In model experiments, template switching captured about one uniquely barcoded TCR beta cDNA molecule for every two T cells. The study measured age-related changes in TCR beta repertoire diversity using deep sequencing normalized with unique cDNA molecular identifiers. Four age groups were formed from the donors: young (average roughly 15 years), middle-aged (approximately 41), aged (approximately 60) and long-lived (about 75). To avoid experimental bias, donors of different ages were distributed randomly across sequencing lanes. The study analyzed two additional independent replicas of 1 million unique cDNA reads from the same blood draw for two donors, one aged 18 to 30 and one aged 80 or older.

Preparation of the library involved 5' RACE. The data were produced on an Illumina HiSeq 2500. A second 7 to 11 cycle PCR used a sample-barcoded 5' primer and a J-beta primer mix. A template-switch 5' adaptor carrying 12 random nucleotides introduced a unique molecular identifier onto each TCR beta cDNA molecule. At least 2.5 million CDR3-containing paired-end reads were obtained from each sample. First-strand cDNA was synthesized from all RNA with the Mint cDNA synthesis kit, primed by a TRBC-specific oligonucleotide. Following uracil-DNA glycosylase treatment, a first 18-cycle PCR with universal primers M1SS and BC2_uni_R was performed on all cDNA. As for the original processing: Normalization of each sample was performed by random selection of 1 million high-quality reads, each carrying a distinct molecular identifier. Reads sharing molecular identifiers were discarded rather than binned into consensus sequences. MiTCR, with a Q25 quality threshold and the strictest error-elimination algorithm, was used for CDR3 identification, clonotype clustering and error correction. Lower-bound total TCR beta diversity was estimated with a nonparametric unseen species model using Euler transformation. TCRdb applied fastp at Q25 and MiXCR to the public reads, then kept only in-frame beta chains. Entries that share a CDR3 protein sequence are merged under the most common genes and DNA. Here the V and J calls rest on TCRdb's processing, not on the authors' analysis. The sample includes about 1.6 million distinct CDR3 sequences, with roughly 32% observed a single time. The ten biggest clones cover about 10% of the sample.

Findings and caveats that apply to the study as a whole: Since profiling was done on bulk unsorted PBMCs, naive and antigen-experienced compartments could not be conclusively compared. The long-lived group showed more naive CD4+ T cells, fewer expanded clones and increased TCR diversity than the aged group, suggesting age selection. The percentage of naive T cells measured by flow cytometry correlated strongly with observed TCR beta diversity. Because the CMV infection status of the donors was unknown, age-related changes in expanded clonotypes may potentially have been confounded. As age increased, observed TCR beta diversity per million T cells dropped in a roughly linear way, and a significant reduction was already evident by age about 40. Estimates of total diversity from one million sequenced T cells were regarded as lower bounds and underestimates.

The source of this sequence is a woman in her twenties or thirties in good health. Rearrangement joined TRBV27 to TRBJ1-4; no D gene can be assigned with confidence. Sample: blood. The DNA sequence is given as TGTGCCAGCAGTTTTGCAGGCGCAACTAATGAAAAACTGTTTTTT. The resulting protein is CASSFAGATNEKLFF.